This T cell receptor (beta chain) was sequenced in a study of blood T cell repertoires in COVID-19. Study overall: The United States, Italy and Spain were the sources of the acute and convalescent COVID-19 samples. PBMCs, B-cell-depleted T cells, or T cells were the source of the cDNA or gDNA that made up the material.

Trimming shortened V by 6 bases and J by 1 base, and 21 bases separated the two germline ends. This CDR3 is 17 amino acids long. The germline V gene encodes CDR1 MNHEY and CDR2 SMNVEV (reference sequence). In its sample, this clone ranks as medium-sized. Per the study methods: Amplification from reference gene primers served as the basis for estimated nucleated cell counts. Repertoires were generated with immunoSEQ multiplex PCR, while TCRdb's copy carries only in-frame clones and drops some. Clone size and V and J calls were adopted from that table, with D and trimming inferred from the DNA. The top ten clones hold approximately 0.83% of a sample with 65,000 or so clones, roughly 77% of them seen once.

This receptor was taken from a woman in her seventies with acute or convalescent COVID-19. The chain uses TRBV27 and TRBJ1-1; tentative D call: TRBD1 (6 bases). Sequenced material: peripheral blood. Written as DNA, the CDR3 is TGTGCCAGCAGACTTACCAAACAGGGCGATAAGAACACTGAAGCTTTCTTT. It encodes CASRLTKQGDKNTEAFF.